The next 29 T cell receptor beta chains were all read from a single sample in a study of shared clonotypes between healthy human individuals. Sequencing was performed with immunoSEQ multiplex PCR; in TCRdb, only in-frame clones are kept and a portion is missing. The top ten clones hold around 0.13% of a sample with 2 million to 2.5 million clones, about 94% of them seen once. Sequenced sample: naive CD4+ T cells sorted from blood. Subset meaning: CD45RA+ positively selected. The receptors here all came from a man aged 18-30 years in good health.

This clone has a single count. The gene calls are TRBV19 and TRBJ2-3, with a tentative D call TRBD2 (5 bases). Deletions cut 5 bases from V and 1 base from J, with 13 bases between. From germline, CDR1 is LNHDA and CDR2 SQIVND (reference sequence). The CDR3 consists of 15 residues. This chain's CDR3 is CASSEPGRRTDTQYF. The CDR3 bases are TGTGCCAGTAGTGAACCGGGAAGGCGCACAGATACGCAGTATTTT.

In the case of this clone: Other DNA sequences of this sample code for an identical CDR3. This chain uses TRBV5-1 with TRBJ2-5; 14 positions match TRBD2. With V trimmed by 3 bases and J by 2 bases, 3 bases remained unmatched. The CDR3 loop spans 16 amino acids. In germline, CDR1 is SGHRS, CDR2 YFSETQ. In DNA form, the CDR3 reads TGCGCCAGCAGCTCCGGACTAGCGGGGGGACAAGAGACCCAGTACTTC. It codes for CASSSGLAGGQETQYF.

This rearrangement joins TRBV6-5 to TRBJ2-7; TRBD2 matches 12 bases. Unmatched junction bases numbered 3, after V lost 6 bases and J lost 3 bases. The CDR3 runs 14 residues. Germline V gene data show CDR1 as MNHEY and CDR2 as SVGAGI. CDR3 amino acids: CASRGTSGLYEQYF. The CDR3 DNA reads as TGTGCCAGCAGGGGGACTAGCGGGCTCTACGAGCAGTACTTC.

The chain is built from TRBV9 and TRBJ2-5; D is uncertain. Trimming took off 3 bases at V and 3 bases at J, with 6 bases between the two ends. Germline CDR1 and CDR2: SGDLS and YYNGEE. CDR3 length equals 12 residues. The CDR3 region has the DNA TGTGCCAGCAGCGGCGCGAAAGAGACCCAGTACTTC. Encoded protein: CASSGAKETQYF.

CDR3 in amino acids: CAISESINLQETQYF. CDR3 DNA: TGTGCCATCAGTGAGTCGATAAACCTTCAAGAGACCCAGTACTTC. This chain uses TRBV10-3 with TRBJ2-5; D call uncertain. Trimming removed 0 bases at V and 2 bases at J, with 10 bases between. Germline V CDR1 and CDR2: ENHRY, SYGVKD. This CDR3 contains 15 residues.

About this clone itself: The sample has other DNA sequences that encode this CDR3 too. The V call is TRBV4-3, the J call TRBJ2-3, with D uncertain. CDR3 size: 13 residues. Trimming shortened V by 1 base and J by 6 bases, and 8 bases separated the two germline ends. Germline V gene lookup returns CDR1 LGHNA and CDR2 YSLEER. CDR3: CASSQVSTDTQYF. In DNA, the CDR3 is TGCGCCAGCAGCCAAGTCTCGACCGATACGCAGTATTTT.

This rearrangement joins TRBV5-8 to TRBJ1-5; tentatively, D is TRBD1 (5 bases). V was shortened by 4 bases and J by 4 bases, with 15 bases between the two germline ends. The CDR3 consists of 15 residues. CDR1 and CDR2 from the germline V gene are SGHTS and YDEGEE. For the CDR3, the DNA is TGTGCCAGCAGCGCCCCCAACCAGGGAAATCAGCCCCAGCATTTT. Translated: CASSAPNQGNQPQHF.

This chain links TRBV18 with TRBJ2-1; 9 bases fit TRBD2. CDR3 size: 16 residues. CDR1 is KGHSH and CDR2 is LQKENI in the germline V gene. Trimming took 3 bases from V and 3 from J; bases not matched to a gene: 6. The CDR3 DNA reads as TGTGCCAGCTCACCTGTCGTTAGCGGGGGCTACAATGAGCAGTTCTTC. Protein: CASSPVVSGGYNEQFF.

The V and J genes are TRBV7-2 and TRBJ2-2; 9 positions match TRBD1. V was pared by 6 bases and J by 7 bases, with 9 bases of the junction left unmatched. The CDR3 loop spans 15 amino acids. The germline CDR1 and CDR2 sequences are SGHTA and FQGNSA. In DNA, the CDR3 is TGTGCCAGCAGAACAGGGGGCGCTTTTGGCGGGGAGCTGTTTTTT. It is translated as CASRTGGAFGGELFF.

This clone came up once. The chain recombines TRBV4-2 with TRBJ2-1, with 9 bases matching TRBD2. The CDR3 runs 14 residues. Germline CDR1 reads LGHNA; CDR2 reads YNFKEQ. V lost 1 base, J lost 8 bases, and 3 bases stayed unmatched. CDR3 protein: CASSQGLAGYEQFF. In DNA form, the CDR3 reads TGTGCCAGCAGCCAAGGGCTAGCGGGGTATGAGCAGTTCTTC.

V gene TRBV6-1 combines with J gene TRBJ1-6; D ambiguous. Germline V CDR1 and CDR2: MNHNS, SASEGT. CDR3 length equals 13 residues. With 10 bases removed from V and 4 bases from J, the gap between germline ends came to 11 bases. The CDR3 nucleotides are TGTGCCATGAGGATCGCTTATAATTCACCCCTCCACTTT. It is translated as CAMRIAYNSPLHF.

On this clone itself: At the DNA level, this CDR3 is encoded by other sequences in the same sample as well. CDR3 sequence reads: CASSLGGTSGEETQYF. The CDR3, as DNA: TGCGCCAGCAGCTTGGGGGGGACTAGCGGAGAAGAGACCCAGTACTTC. The rearrangement uses TRBV5-1 and TRBJ2-5; 11 bases agree with TRBD2. The V gene's germline CDR1 is SGHRS and CDR2 YFSETQ. The CDR3 contains 16 residues. The V and J ends lost 0 bases and 3 bases, in that order; junction bases with no gene match: 4. The full variable domain, completed using reference TRBV5-1 and TRBJ2-5, is KAGVTQTPRYLIKTRGQQVTLSCSPISGHRSVSWYQQTPGQGLQFLFEYFSETQRNKGNFPGRFSGRQFSNSRSEMNVSTLELGDSALYLCASSLGGTSGEETQYFGPGTRLLVL.

V is TRBV2 and J is TRBJ2-2; 7 positions match TRBD2. Germline-derived CDR1 and CDR2 are SNHLY and FYNNEI. The CDR3 has 14 amino acids. Trimming took 7 bases from V and 1 from J; bases not matched to a gene: 3. CDR3 protein: CASKERENTGELFF. DNA of the CDR3: TGTGCCAGCAAAGAGCGGGAGAACACCGGGGAGCTGTTTTTT.

The V gene is TRBV19, the J gene TRBJ1-1; possible D gene TRBD1, 5 bases. The V gene lost 9 bases and the J gene lost 11 bases, with 25 bases spanning the gap. Germline lookup yields CDR1 LNHDA and CDR2 SQIVND (reference sequence). CDR3 length equals 14 residues. In DNA form, the CDR3 reads TGTGCCAGCACTTCCGGGTCTGCAGGGCACGGCGCTTTCTTT. Its translation is CASTSGSAGHGAFF.

This rearrangement joins TRBV2 to TRBJ1-1, with D possibly TRBD1 on 6 matching bases. V was clipped by 4 bases and J by 1 base, with 10 bases between them. This CDR3 has 14 amino acids. Germline lookup yields CDR1 SNHLY and CDR2 FYNNEI. This chain's CDR3 is CASSAQGQNTEAFF. The CDR3 bases are TGTGCCAGCAGTGCACAGGGCCAGAACACTGAAGCTTTCTTT.

With regard to this clone: Other DNA variants within this sample encode the same CDR3. The chain combines TRBV10-3 with TRBJ2-2; no definite D call. This CDR3 is 12 amino acids long. Germline V gene data show CDR1 as ENHRY and CDR2 as SYGVKD. With 4 bases removed from V and 5 bases from J, the gap between germline ends came to 5 bases. CDR3 residues: CAISVSTGELFF. The DNA for the CDR3 is TGTGCCATCAGTGTATCAACCGGGGAGCTGTTTTTT.

This clone showed up just a few times. The chain has TRBV2 and TRBJ2-3; D remains unclear. CDR3 length equals 11 residues. Trimming pared 3 bases from V and 7 bases from J, leaving 5 bases between. Germline CDR1 reads SNHLY; CDR2 reads FYNNEI. The CDR3 region is CASSDLNTQYF. The CDR3 DNA reads TGTGCCAGCAGTGATTTGAATACGCAGTATTTT.

The rearrangement uses TRBV27 and TRBJ1-5, with D perhaps matching TRBD1 (6 bases). The ends were cut back, 7 bases at V and 4 bases at J, with 17 bases in the middle. The CDR3 runs to 15 residues. CDR1 is MNHEY and CDR2 is SMNVEV in the germline V gene (reference sequence). DNA of the CDR3: TGTGCCAGCAAGGCTGCGGGGGCGGTGAATCAGCCCCAGCATTTT. Translation gives CASKAAGAVNQPQHF.

The V gene is TRBV6-5, the J gene TRBJ1-2; possible D gene TRBD1, 6 bases. Trimming removed 7 bases at V and 2 bases at J, with 14 bases between. Germline V CDR1 and CDR2: MNHEY, SVGAGI. This CDR3 has 14 residues. CDR3 protein: CASTRGSLNYGYTF. CDR3 DNA sequence: TGTGCCAGCACCAGGGGATCCTTAAACTATGGCTACACCTTC.

Points on this clone: A single base separates this from a much larger clone, so it may be a read error. The chain joins TRBV6-6 to TRBJ2-6; unclear D gene. In germline, CDR1 is MNHNY, CDR2 SVGAGI (reference sequence). There are 13 residues in the CDR3. The CDR3 bases are TGTGCCAGCAGTAACTCTGGGGCCAACGTCCTGACTTTC. It translates to CASSNSGANVLTF.

The chain employs TRBV21-1 and TRBJ2-5; the table's D call, TRBD1, was not checked against the DNA. TRBV21-1 is listed as a pseudogene. CDR3 size: 13 residues. The CDR3 DNA is TGTGCCAGCAGCCGGGACAGCCAAGAGACCCAGTACTTC. It encodes CASSRDSQETQYF.

This clone occurred a few times. This rearrangement joins TRBV27 to TRBJ2-7; TRBD2 matches at 7 bases. Losses at the gene ends were 7 bases for V and 2 bases for J; bases not matched to a gene: 11. CDR1 MNHEY and CDR2 SMNVEV come from the germline V gene (reference sequence). The CDR3 spans 15 residues. Here the CDR3 reads CASTLSGGLTYEQYF. CDR3 bases: TGTGCCAGCACGTTATCCGGGGGACTAACCTACGAGCAGTACTTC.

The sample holds one count of this clone. Within the sample, other DNA sequences also encode this same CDR3. This chain joins TRBV5-1 and TRBJ2-2, with 10 bases fitting TRBD1. Germline V gene lookup returns CDR1 SGHRS and CDR2 YFSETQ. The CDR3 runs 15 residues. V shed 3 bases, J shed 3 bases, and the junction held 2 bases outside the gene matches. CDR3 DNA sequence: TGCGCCAGCAGCTCTGGGACAGGGGACACCGGGGAGCTGTTTTTT. Encoded protein: CASSSGTGDTGELFF.

CDR3 in DNA: TGTGCCATCACGGACGACGGCAGCTCTGGAAACACCATATATTTT. As protein: CAITDDGSSGNTIYF. This chain links TRBV10-3 with TRBJ1-3; D gene ambiguous. The CDR3 length is 15 residues. The germline V gene has CDR1 ENHRY and CDR2 SYGVKD. Trimming shortened V by 7 bases and J by 0 bases, and 13 bases separated the two germline ends.

The chain couples TRBV7-2 to TRBJ2-5; 7 bases are a match to TRBD2. CDR3 length: 15 residues. Germline V lookup: CDR1 SGHTA, CDR2 FQGNSA. Unmatched junction bases numbered 6, after V lost 5 bases and J lost 0 bases. This chain's CDR3 is CASSPPAGHQETQYF. The CDR3 DNA follows: TGTGCCAGCAGCCCCCCAGCGGGACACCAAGAGACCCAGTACTTC.

The V gene is TRBV4-1, the J gene TRBJ1-2; 8 bases fit TRBD1. J lost 8 bases, V lost 6 bases, and 11 bases had no gene match. This CDR3 contains 14 residues. The germline V gene has CDR1 MGHRA and CDR2 YSYEKL. CDR3 loop: CASRPPDRVVGYTF. CDR3 bases: TGCGCCAGCAGGCCCCCGGACAGGGTGGTCGGCTACACCTTC.

V gene TRBV4-3 combines with J gene TRBJ2-7, with a possible D match to TRBD1 (6 bases). V gave up 4 bases and J gave up 2 bases, with 15 bases separating them. This CDR3 comprises 15 residues. Germline CDR1 and CDR2: LGHNA and YSLEER. CDR3 loop: CASSRSEGTTYEQYF. CDR3 DNA sequence: TGCGCCAGCAGCCGGAGTGAAGGGACAACCTACGAGCAGTACTTC.

Worth noting for this clone: This same CDR3 is encoded by further DNA sequences in the sample. The V and J genes are TRBV30 and TRBJ1-1; no clear D gene. The CDR3 is made up of 12 amino acids. Trimming took 2 bases from V and 0 from J, leaving 4 bases between them. Looked up from germline, CDR1 is GTSNPN and CDR2 is SVGIG (reference sequence). The CDR3 loop is CAWSQVNTEAFF. CDR3 nucleotides: TGTGCCTGGAGTCAAGTGAACACTGAAGCTTTCTTT. Full variable domain (remainder filled in from reference TRBV30 and TRBJ1-1): SQTIHQWPATLVQPVGSPLSLECTVEGTSNPNLYWYRQAAGRGLQLLFYSVGIGQISSEVPQNLSASRPQDRQFILSSKKLLLSDSGFYLCAWSQVNTEAFFGQGTRLTVV.

J is TRBJ1-3 and V is TRBV28; TRBD1 aligns across 7 bases. This CDR3 is built from 14 residues. The V and J ends lost 8 bases and 0 bases, in that order; junction bases with no gene match: 4. CDR1 MDHEN and CDR2 SYDVKM come from the germline V gene. The chain's CDR3 is CASAGGYSGNTIYF. The CDR3 nucleotides read TGTGCCAGCGCAGGGGGATACTCTGGAAACACCATATATTTT.